These T cell receptor beta chains were read from a single sample in a study of regulatory T cells in long-lasting Graves disease. TCRdb reprocessed the multiplex PCR reads with MiXCR, giving one entry per CDR3 protein. This table has 600,000 to 800,000 distinct CDR3 sequences, about 32% appearing once. The material sequenced was peripheral blood mononuclear cells (PBMCs), taken when the disease was refractory, from a patient treated with antithyroid drugs. The receptor source for this set is a female donor with Graves disease. Both conserved end residues are part of each CDR3. A D gene is named only where the DNA matches it firmly. Clone size appears in some rows only: once, few, many, or a class for an expanded clone.

j_gene: TRBJ1-1
d_gene: TRBD1
abundance: NA
v_gene: TRBV13
CDR3nt: TGTGCCAGCAGCGCCTGGGGACAGGCGAACACTGAAGCTTTCTTT
CDR3aa: CASSAWGQANTEAFF

j_gene: TRBJ1-5
d_gene: TRBD1
abundance: few
v_gene: TRBV28
CDR3nt: TGTGCCAGCGGAAGGACAGGGGGCAATCAGCCCCAGCATTTT
CDR3aa: CASGRTGGNQPQHF

j_gene: TRBJ2-2
d_gene: NA
abundance: NA
v_gene: TRBV6-2/TRBV6-3
CDR3nt: TGTGCCAGCAGGACACCGACAGTGATGAACACCGGGGAGCTGTTTTTT
CDR3aa: CASRTPTVMNTGELFF

j_gene: TRBJ2-1
d_gene: TRBD2
abundance: NA
v_gene: TRBV28
CDR3nt: TGTGCCAGCAGTATCGGACTGCGGGAGAACAATGAGCAGTTCTTC
CDR3aa: CASSIGLRENNEQFF

j_gene: TRBJ1-4
d_gene: TRBD1
abundance: NA
v_gene: TRBV20-1
CDR3nt: TGCAGTGGACGAACAGGGGCAAATGAAAAACTGTTTTTT
CDR3aa: CSGRTGANEKLFF

j_gene: TRBJ1-4
d_gene: NA
abundance: many
v_gene: TRBV12-5
CDR3nt: TGTGCTAGTGGTCCCGGACAGCTTAAAAATGAAAAACTGTTTTTT
CDR3aa: CASGPGQLKNEKLFF

j_gene: TRBJ1-5
d_gene: NA
abundance: NA
v_gene: TRBV5-4
CDR3nt: TGTGCCAGCAGCCGGGAAGGGGCACAGAGGGTGGCCATGGGCAATCAGCCCCAGCATTTT
CDR3aa: CASSREGAQRVAMGNQPQHF

j_gene: TRBJ2-5
d_gene: TRBD2
abundance: NA
v_gene: TRBV7-2
CDR3nt: TGTGCCAGCAGCCCTCGGGGGGAGGGCCAAGAGACCCAGTACTTC
CDR3aa: CASSPRGEGQETQYF

j_gene: TRBJ1-2
d_gene: NA
abundance: NA
v_gene: TRBV29-1
CDR3nt: TGCAGCGTTGAAGTCAAGGAGGGTGGCTATGGCTACACCTTC
CDR3aa: CSVEVKEGGYGYTF

j_gene: TRBJ2-2
d_gene: NA
abundance: NA
v_gene: TRBV2
CDR3nt: TGTGCCAGCAGTGAAGCCGTGCGTCTAGCTGCGAACACCGGGGAGCTGTTTTTT
CDR3aa: CASSEAVRLAANTGELFF

j_gene: TRBJ1-4
d_gene: NA
abundance: few
v_gene: TRBV28
CDR3nt: TGTGCCAGCACCCCCCCGACTACTAATGAAAAACTGTTTTTT
CDR3aa: CASTPPTTNEKLFF

j_gene: TRBJ2-5
d_gene: TRBD2
abundance: NA
v_gene: TRBV5-4
CDR3nt: TGTGCCAGCAGCCCCGGACTAGCGGTTGAAGAGACCCAGTACTTC
CDR3aa: CASSPGLAVEETQYF

j_gene: TRBJ1-5
d_gene: NA
abundance: NA
v_gene: TRBV20-1
CDR3nt: TGCAGTGCTAGGGGGAGCACCAATCAGCCCCAGCATTTT
CDR3aa: CSARGSTNQPQHF

j_gene: TRBJ2-2
d_gene: NA
abundance: NA
v_gene: TRBV11-2
CDR3nt: TGTGCCAGCAGCCGTCGGGGGGCCGGGATCGGGGAGCTGTTTTTT
CDR3aa: CASSRRGAGIGELFF

j_gene: TRBJ2-7
d_gene: NA
abundance: many
v_gene: TRBV12-3/TRBV12-4
CDR3nt: TGTGCCAGCAGTTTAATGGGGCCCGAGCAGTACTTC
CDR3aa: CASSLMGPEQYF

j_gene: TRBJ2-7
d_gene: NA
abundance: many
v_gene: TRBV28
CDR3nt: TGTGCCAGCAGTTTGATGGGACGAGAGCAGTACTTC
CDR3aa: CASSLMGREQYF